The rows below give T cell receptor beta chains drawn from one sample of a study of T cell responses to AZD1222 COVID-19 vaccine. Assay: immunoSEQ multiplex PCR; the TCRdb copy retains only in-frame clones and omits some. The sample has approximately 70,000 clones, about 91% seen once. The sample consisted of peripheral blood, taken 28 days after the second dose of the MenACWY control vaccine. The receptors were gathered from an adult who received the MenACWY meningococcal vaccine as a control. CDR3s include the opening cysteine and the closing phenylalanine or tryptophan. A D gene is named only where the DNA matches it firmly. Clone size appears in some rows only: once, few, many, or a class for an expanded clone.

abundance | d_gene | j_gene | v_gene | CDR3aa | CDR3nt
. | . | TRBJ2-7 | TRBV19 | CASSIRGVGAYEQYF | TGTGCCAGTAGTATCAGGGGGGTAGGGGCCTACGAGCAGTACTTC
. | TRBD2 | TRBJ2-2 | TRBV7-4 | CASSPRTETGLAGVLNTGELFF | TGTGCCAGCAGCCCGAGGACAGAGACAGGACTAGCGGGGGTTCTAAACACCGGGGAGCTGTTTTTT
once | . | TRBJ1-2 | TRBV30 | CAWRSASNYGYTF | TGTGCCTGGAGGTCGGCTTCAAACTATGGCTACACCTTC
. | . | TRBJ2-5 | TRBV6-5 | CASSYSPTVLQYF | TGTGCCAGCAGTTACTCGCCCACAGTCCTCCAGTACTTC
. | . | TRBJ1-5 | TRBV19 | CASSNPPGGINQPQHF | TGTGCCAGTAGTAACCCCCCGGGGGGCATCAATCAGCCCCAGCATTTT
. | . | TRBJ1-5 | TRBV7-8 | CASSPAGPGQPQHF | TGTGCCAGCAGCCCCGCAGGTCCGGGTCAGCCCCAGCATTTT
. | TRBD2 | TRBJ2-1 | TRBV28 | CASREAGSGYNEQFF | TGTGCCAGCAGAGAAGCGGGGTCAGGGTACAATGAGCAGTTCTTC
. | TRBD1 | TRBJ1-3 | TRBV19 | CASSPGQLNSGNTIYF | TGTGCCAGTAGCCCGGGACAGCTCAACTCTGGAAACACCATATATTTT
. | TRBD1 | TRBJ2-7 | TRBV6-5 | CASSLRQGNYEQYF | TGTGCCAGCAGCCTCCGACAGGGAAACTACGAGCAGTACTTC
. | . | TRBJ2-7 | TRBV6-1 | CASSEERGTLPQYF | TGTGCCAGCAGCGAGGAGAGGGGGACCCTGCCGCAGTACTTC
once | . | TRBJ1-6 | TRBV11-2 | CASSLNPGDSPLHF | TGTGCCAGCAGCTTAAACCCAGGCGATTCACCCCTCCACTTT
. | TRBD2 | TRBJ2-1 | TRBV2 | CASSEMSGGSYNEQFF | TGTGCCAGCAGTGAAATGAGCGGGGGGTCCTACAATGAGCAGTTCTTC
. | . | TRBJ1-3 | TRBV13 | CASSSPTVSGNTIYF | TGTGCCAGCAGCTCCCCGACCGTGAGTGGAAACACCATATATTTT
medium-sized | . | TRBJ2-7 | TRBV5-6 | CASSLDIGLHEQYF | TGTGCCAGCAGCTTGGACATCGGGTTGCACGAGCAGTACTTC
. | TRBD1 | TRBJ2-2 | TRBV6-5 | CASSFRGPTGELFF | TGTGCCAGCAGTTTCAGGGGGCCCACCGGGGAGCTGTTTTTT
. | TRBD1 | TRBJ2-7 | TRBV7-9 | CASSQNPGQGISYEQYF | TGTGCCAGCAGCCAAAACCCGGGACAGGGTATCAGCTACGAGCAGTACTTC
. | . | TRBJ1-2 | TRBV12-3/TRBV12-4 | CATRSVANYGYTF | TGTGCCACCCGGTCGGTAGCTAACTATGGCTACACCTTC
. | . | TRBJ1-3 | TRBV2 | CASTTVSGNTIYF | TGTGCCAGCACTACAGTCTCTGGAAACACCATATATTTT
. | . | TRBJ2-5 | TRBV7-8 | CASSLLGEETQYF | TGTGCCAGCAGCTTGCTAGGGGAAGAGACCCAGTACTTC
. | TRBD1 | TRBJ1-2 | TRBV24-1 | CATSEPPGQAYGYTF | TGTGCCACCAGTGAGCCCCCGGGACAGGCGTATGGCTACACCTTC
. | TRBD1 | TRBJ2-7 | TRBV3-1/TRBV3-2 | CASSSHRGTGSYEQYF | TGTGCCAGCAGCTCCCATAGAGGGACAGGGTCCTACGAGCAGTACTTC
once | TRBD1 | TRBJ1-1 | TRBV19 | CASSLGQLNTEAFF | TGTGCCAGTAGTTTGGGACAGTTGAACACTGAAGCTTTCTTT
. | TRBD2 | TRBJ2-5 | TRBV7-2 | CASSIELAGGRGETQYF | TGTGCCAGCAGCATCGAACTAGCGGGGGGGCGAGGAGAGACCCAGTACTTC
. | . | TRBJ2-3 | TRBV30 | CAWSPDYTDTQYF | TGTGCCTGGAGTCCGGACTACACAGATACGCAGTATTTT
. | TRBD1 | TRBJ1-4 | TRBV27 | CASSLRQGTNEKLFF | TGTGCCAGCAGTCTCCGACAGGGGACTAATGAAAAACTGTTTTTT
. | . | TRBJ2-3 | TRBV11-1 | CASSLEVGGGPQYF | TGTGCCAGCAGCTTAGAGGTCGGCGGGGGCCCGCAGTATTTT
. | TRBD1 | TRBJ1-1 | TRBV19 | CASSIPLGQERRNTEAFF | TGTGCCAGTAGTATCCCCCTGGGACAGGAGCGACGGAACACTGAAGCTTTCTTT
. | . | TRBJ2-1 | TRBV24-1 | CATSDDYNEQFF | TGTGCCACCAGTGATGACTACAATGAGCAGTTCTTC
. | . | TRBJ2-3 | TRBV7-2 | CASSLNRDTDTQYF | TGTGCCAGCAGCTTAAACAGGGACACAGATACGCAGTATTTT
. | TRBD1 | TRBJ1-3 | TRBV7-2 | CASSLDRPGAGNTIYF | TGTGCCAGCAGCCTGGACAGGCCAGGGGCTGGAAACACCATATATTTT
. | . | TRBJ2-7 | TRBV5-1 | CASSLDGFSEQYF | TGCGCCAGCTCCCTGGATGGGTTTAGCGAGCAGTACTTC
. | . | TRBJ2-7 | TRBV10-1 | CASKLARYLSYEQYF | TGCGCCAGCAAGCTAGCGAGATACCTCTCCTACGAGCAGTACTTC
. | . | TRBJ1-4 | TRBV12-2 | CASRLLWDRGPTNEKLFF | TGTGCAAGTCGCTTATTATGGGACAGGGGTCCAACTAATGAAAAACTGTTTTTT
. | . | TRBJ1-1 | TRBV7-3 | CASSPGAGGGTEAFF | TGTGCCAGCAGCCCCGGGGCCGGGGGAGGCACTGAAGCTTTCTTT
. | TRBD1 | TRBJ2-7 | TRBV7-2 | CASSSGQGRYEQYF | TGTGCCAGCAGCTCGGGACAGGGGAGGTACGAGCAGTACTTC
. | . | TRBJ1-2 | TRBV29-1 | CSVGEDRRTNYGYTF | TGCAGCGTCGGGGAAGACAGGCGAACCAACTATGGCTACACCTTC
. | . | TRBJ1-1 | TRBV5-1 | CASSLVSGYSGTEAFF | TGCGCCAGCAGCTTGGTTTCAGGTTATTCAGGCACTGAAGCTTTCTTT
. | TRBD1 | TRBJ1-3 | TRBV5-1 | CASSLDRPNSGNTIYF | TGCGCCAGCAGCCTGGACAGGCCCAACTCTGGAAACACCATATATTTT
. | . | TRBJ2-3 | TRBV5-1 | CASSLVTGRADTQYF | TGCGCCAGCAGCTTGGTAACAGGGCGGGCAGATACGCAGTATTTT
. | . | TRBJ1-2 | TRBV29-1 | CSVVPENYGYTF | TGCAGCGTTGTTCCGGAGAACTATGGCTACACCTTC
once | TRBD2 | TRBJ2-1 | TRBV28 | CASSLAGGQNEQFF | TGTGCCAGCAGTCTAGCGGGGGGGCAAAATGAGCAGTTCTTC
. | . | TRBJ2-3 | TRBV16 | CASSQQGTDTQYF | TGTGCCAGCAGCCAACAGGGGACAGATACGCAGTATTTT
. | TRBD2 | TRBJ2-3 | TRBV6-2/TRBV6-3 | CASSYTSGADTQYF | TGTGCCAGCAGTTACACTAGCGGGGCAGATACGCAGTATTTT
. | . | TRBJ1-5 | TRBV19 | CASSIEAGVSNQPQHF | TGTGCCAGTAGTATAGAAGCGGGGGTTAGCAATCAGCCCCAGCATTTT
. | . | TRBJ1-4 | TRBV28 | CASSPTGPARVFF | TGTGCCAGCAGCCCGACAGGCCCGGCTAGGGTGTTTTTT